This T cell receptor beta chain emerged from a study of cytomegalovirus exposure and HLA in healthy donors. V was clipped by 0 bases and J by 2 bases; unmatched bases: 13. This CDR3 is built from 17 residues. The V gene's germline CDR1 is GTSNPN and CDR2 SVGIG (reference sequence). PCR used 60 Vbeta primers and 13 Jbeta primers. Here immunoSEQ multiplex PCR was the method, and the copy in TCRdb shows in-frame clones only, minus some. The table shows about 180,000 clones, with more than 60% occurring only once. The chain has TRBV30 and TRBJ2-7, with 7 bases identical to TRBD1. Sequencing used PBMCs. The source of this sequence is a young man in good health and CMV-seronegative. This CDR3 is CAWSVEGFGDRAYEQYF. Written as DNA, the CDR3 is TGTGCCTGGAGTGTCGAAGGGTTCGGAGACAGGGCCTACGAGCAGTACTTC.